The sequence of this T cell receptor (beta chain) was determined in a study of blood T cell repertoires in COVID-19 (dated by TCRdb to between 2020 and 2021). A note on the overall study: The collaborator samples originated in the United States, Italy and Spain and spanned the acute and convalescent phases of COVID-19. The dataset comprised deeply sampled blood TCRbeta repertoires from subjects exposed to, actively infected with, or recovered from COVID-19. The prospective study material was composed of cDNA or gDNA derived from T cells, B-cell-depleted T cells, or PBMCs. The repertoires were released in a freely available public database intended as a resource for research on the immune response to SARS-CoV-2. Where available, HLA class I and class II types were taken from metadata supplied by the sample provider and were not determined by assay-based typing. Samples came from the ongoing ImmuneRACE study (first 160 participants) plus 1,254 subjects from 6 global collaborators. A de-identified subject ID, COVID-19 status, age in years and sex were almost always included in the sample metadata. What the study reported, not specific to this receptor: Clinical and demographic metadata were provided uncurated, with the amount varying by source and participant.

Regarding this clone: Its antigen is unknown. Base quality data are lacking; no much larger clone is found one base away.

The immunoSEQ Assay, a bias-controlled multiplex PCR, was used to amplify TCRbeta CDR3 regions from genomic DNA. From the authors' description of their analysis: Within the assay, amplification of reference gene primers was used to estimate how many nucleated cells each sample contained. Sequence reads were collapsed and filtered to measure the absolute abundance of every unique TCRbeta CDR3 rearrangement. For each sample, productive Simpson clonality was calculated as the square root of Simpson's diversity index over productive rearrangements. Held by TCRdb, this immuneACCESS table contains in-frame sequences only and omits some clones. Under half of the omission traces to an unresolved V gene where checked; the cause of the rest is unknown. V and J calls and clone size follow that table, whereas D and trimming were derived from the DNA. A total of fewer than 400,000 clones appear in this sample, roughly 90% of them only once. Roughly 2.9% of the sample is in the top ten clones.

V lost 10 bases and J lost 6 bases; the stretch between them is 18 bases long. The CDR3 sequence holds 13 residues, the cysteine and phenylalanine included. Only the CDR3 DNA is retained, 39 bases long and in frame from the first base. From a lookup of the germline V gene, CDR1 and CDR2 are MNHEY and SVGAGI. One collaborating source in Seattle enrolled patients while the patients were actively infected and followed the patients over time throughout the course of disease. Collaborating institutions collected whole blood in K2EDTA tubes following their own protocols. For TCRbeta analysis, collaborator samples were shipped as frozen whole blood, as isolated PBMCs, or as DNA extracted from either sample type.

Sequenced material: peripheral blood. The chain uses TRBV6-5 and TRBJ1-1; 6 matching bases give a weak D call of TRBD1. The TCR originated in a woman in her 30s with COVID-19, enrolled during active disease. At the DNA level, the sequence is TGTGCCATCACAGGGATTGATCCGCCTGAAGCTTTCTTT. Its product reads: CAITGIDPPEAFF.